The clone carrying this T cell receptor (beta chain) was observed many times. This specimen belongs to a study of spatial heterogeneity in lung cancer. For the study at large: Patients with untreated early-stage non-small cell lung cancer, numbering 72, were the donors. Consistent detection of more beta-chain than alpha-chain sequences was observed.

Every TCR cDNA molecule carried a tag that served as a unique molecular identifier. TCRdb redid the calling of the 5' RACE reads with MiXCR, one entry per CDR3 protein. This repertoire shows over 95,000 distinct CDR3 sequences, less than 14% found once; its top ten account for about 24%. Specified time point: blood at routine non-recurrence follow-up after resection. Unsorted whole RNA from tumor, nontumor lung or frozen PBMC underwent sequencing. Trimming removed 7 bases from V and 9 bases from J, with 19 bases in between. Germline lookup yields CDR1 MNHNY and CDR2 SVGAGI (reference sequence). The CDR3 has 15 amino acids.

The J gene is TRBJ1-6, the V gene TRBV6-6; D is perhaps TRBD1 (5 bases). The receptor comes from a female donor with early-stage non-small cell lung cancer. The sequencing used PBMCs, collected at follow-up. CDR3 nucleotides: TGTGCCAGCAAGTCCTTAGCGGGGGATGGTTCACCCCTCCACTTT. It codes for CASKSLAGDGSPLHF.